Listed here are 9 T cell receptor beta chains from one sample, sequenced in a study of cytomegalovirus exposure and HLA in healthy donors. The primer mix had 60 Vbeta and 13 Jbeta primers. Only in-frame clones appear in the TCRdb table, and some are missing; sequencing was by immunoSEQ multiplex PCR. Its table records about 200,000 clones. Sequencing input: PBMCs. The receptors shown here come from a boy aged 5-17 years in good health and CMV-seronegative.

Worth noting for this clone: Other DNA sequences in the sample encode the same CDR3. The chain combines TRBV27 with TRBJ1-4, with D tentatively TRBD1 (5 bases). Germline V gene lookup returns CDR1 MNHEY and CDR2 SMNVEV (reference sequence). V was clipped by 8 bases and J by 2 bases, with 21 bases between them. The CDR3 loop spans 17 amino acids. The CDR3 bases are TGTGCCAGCCCCCTAGAGGACATTGATTCGACTAATGAAAAACTGTTTTTT. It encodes CASPLEDIDSTNEKLFF.

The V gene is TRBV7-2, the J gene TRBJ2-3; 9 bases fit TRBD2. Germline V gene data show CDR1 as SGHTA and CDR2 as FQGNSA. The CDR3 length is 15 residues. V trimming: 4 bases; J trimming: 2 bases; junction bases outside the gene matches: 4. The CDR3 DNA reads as TGTGCCAGCAGCTCCCGACTAGCGGCCACAGATACGCAGTATTTT. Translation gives CASSSRLAATDTQYF.

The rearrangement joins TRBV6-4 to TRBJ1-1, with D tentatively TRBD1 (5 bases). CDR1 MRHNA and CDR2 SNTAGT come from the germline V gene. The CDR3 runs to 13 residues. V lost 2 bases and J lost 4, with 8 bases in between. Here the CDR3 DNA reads TGTGCCAGCAGTGACCATACAGGCACTGAAGCTTTCTTT. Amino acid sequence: CASSDHTGTEAFF.

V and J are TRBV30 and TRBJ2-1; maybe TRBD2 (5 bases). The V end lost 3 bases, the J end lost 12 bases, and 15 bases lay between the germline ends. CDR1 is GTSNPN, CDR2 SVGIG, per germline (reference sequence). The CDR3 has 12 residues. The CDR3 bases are TGTGCCTGGAGCGAGGGCCCCGACGTGCAGTTCTTC. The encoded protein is CAWSEGPDVQFF.

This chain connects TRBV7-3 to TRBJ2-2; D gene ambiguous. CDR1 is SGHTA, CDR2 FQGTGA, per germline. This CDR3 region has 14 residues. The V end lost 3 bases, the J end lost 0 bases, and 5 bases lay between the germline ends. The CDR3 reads CASSFQSNTGELFF. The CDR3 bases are TGTGCCAGCAGCTTTCAGTCGAACACCGGGGAGCTGTTTTTT.

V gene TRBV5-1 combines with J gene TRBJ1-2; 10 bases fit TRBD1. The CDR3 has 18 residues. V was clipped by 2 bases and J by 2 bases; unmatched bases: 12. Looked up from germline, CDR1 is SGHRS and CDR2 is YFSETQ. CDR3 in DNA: TGCGCCAGCAGCTTAGTCCCGGGACAGGGGCACACCAACTATGGCTACACCTTC. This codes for CASSLVPGQGHTNYGYTF. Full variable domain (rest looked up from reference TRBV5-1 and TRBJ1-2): KAGVTQTPRYLIKTRGQQVTLSCSPISGHRSVSWYQQTPGQGLQFLFEYFSETQRNKGNFPGRFSGRQFSNSRSEMNVSTLELGDSALYLCASSLVPGQGHTNYGYTFGSGTRLTVV.

The CDR3 DNA follows: TGTGCCAGCAGCCAAGACCGGGGGGGAACATACACCGGGGAGCTGTTTTTT. This gives the protein CASSQDRGGTYTGELFF. The chain recombines TRBV14 with TRBJ2-2, with 8 bases matching TRBD2. Germline CDR1 reads SGHDN; CDR2 reads FVKESK. V shed 0 bases, J shed 3 bases, and the junction held 6 bases outside the gene matches. This CDR3 region has 17 residues.

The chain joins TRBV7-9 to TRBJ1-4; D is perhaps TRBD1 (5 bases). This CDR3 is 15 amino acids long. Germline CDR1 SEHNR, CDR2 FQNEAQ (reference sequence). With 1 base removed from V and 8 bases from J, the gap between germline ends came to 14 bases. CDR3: CASSLEATTGEKLFF. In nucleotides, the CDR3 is TGTGCCAGCAGCTTAGAGGCAACAACAGGAGAAAAACTGTTTTTT.

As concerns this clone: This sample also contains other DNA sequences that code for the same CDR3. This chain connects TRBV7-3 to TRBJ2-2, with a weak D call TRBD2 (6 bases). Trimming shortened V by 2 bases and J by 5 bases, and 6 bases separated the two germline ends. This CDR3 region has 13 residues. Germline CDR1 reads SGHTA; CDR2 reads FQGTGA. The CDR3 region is CASSLGGTGELFF. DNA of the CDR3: TGTGCCAGCAGCTTAGGAGGGACCGGGGAGCTGTTTTTT.